The present entry profiles one T cell receptor (beta chain) with its context. This record comes from a study of tumor-infiltrating lymphocytes in oesophageal squamous cell carcinoma. The CDR3 consists of 13 residues. From germline, CDR1 is SGHTA and CDR2 FQGNSA. Trimming removed 5 bases from V and 4 bases from J, with 10 bases in between. TCRdb re-called the PCR reads with MiXCR, one entry per CDR3 protein. The sample gives approximately 19,000 distinct CDR3 sequences, about 38% of which show up once; about 11% is in the top ten. The sample consisted of normal esophageal tissue next to the tumor. V gene TRBV7-2 combines with J gene TRBJ2-3; D gene unclear. The source of this sequence is a male donor with esophageal squamous cell carcinoma. CDR3 in DNA: TGTGCCAGCAGCAACGGCCTATCAGATACGCAGTATTTT. Protein product: CASSNGLSDTQYF.